These 3 T cell receptor beta chains came from one sample sequenced in a study of metastatic and nonmetastatic thyroid tumors. MiXCR was used by TCRdb to re-call the PCR reads. The sample records tens of thousands of clones, about 18% being singletons. Patients were all untreated before their thyroid surgery. The sequencing sample was made of blood. Every receptor here comes from a female donor with papillary thyroid cancer or a benign thyroid nodule (not recorded which). Some clones in this sample may be carry-over from other donors' samples.

The gene calls are TRBV5-1 and TRBJ1-6; 10 nucleotides line up with TRBD1. J lost 9 bases, V lost 2 bases, and 8 bases had no gene match. The CDR3 is 16 amino acids. CDR1 SGHRS and CDR2 YFSETQ come from the germline V gene. In nucleotides, the CDR3 is TGCGCCAGCAGCTTCTTCTCGGGACAGGGGAGTTCACCCCTCCACTTT. Its translation: CASSFFSGQGSSPLHF.

This clone was counted many times. V gene TRBV20-1 combines with J gene TRBJ2-1, with TRBD2 matching over 7 bases. In germline, CDR1 is DFQATT, CDR2 SNEGSKA (reference sequence). With V trimmed by 6 bases and J by 0 bases, 5 bases remained unmatched. CDR3 size: 14 residues. The CDR3: CSALAASSYNEQFF. As DNA, the CDR3 is TGCAGTGCCCTAGCGGCTTCCTCCTACAATGAGCAGTTCTTC.

This clone came up many times. V usage is TRBV11-3 and J usage is TRBJ1-1, with unresolved D. V was trimmed by 5 bases and J by 0 bases, leaving 7 bases between them. Germline-derived CDR1 and CDR2 are SGHNT and YENEEA. There are 13 residues in the CDR3. The CDR3 coding sequence is TGTGCCAGCAGCCATCCAATGAACACTGAAGCTTTCTTT. It codes for CASSHPMNTEAFF. Together with reference TRBV11-3 and TRBJ1-1, the CDR3 gives the full variable domain: EAGVVQSPRYKIIEKKQPVAFWCNPISGHNTLYWYLQNLGQGPELLIRYENEEAVDDSQLPKDRFSAERLKGVDSTLKIQPAELGDSAVYLCASSHPMNTEAFFGQGTRLTVV.